This TCR beta chain derives from a study of cytomegalovirus exposure and HLA in healthy donors. Findings of the study overall: In an earlier analysis, in several hundred donors, most V segments appeared productive either ~90% or ~30% of the time.

The PCR made use of 60 Vbeta and 13 Jbeta primers. The assay was immunoSEQ multiplex PCR, and TCRdb's table has in-frame clones only and misses some. The table has about 170,000 clones, 73% seen once. This CDR3 region has 17 residues. Trimming left V 2 bases short and J 7 bases short, with 21 bases between. CDR1 and CDR2 (germline): MNHNS, SASEGT. This clone was recorded once. The antigen is undetermined. The sequenced material came from PBMCs. The V gene is TRBV6-1, the J gene TRBJ1-5, with D possibly being TRBD1 (5 bases). This receptor was taken from a woman aged 18-30 years in good health and CMV-seropositive. The CDR3 coding sequence is TGTGCCAGCAGTGAAAAGGGAGGGGCGGGGTACGACCAGCCCCAGCATTTT. It encodes CASSEKGGAGYDQPQHF.